The 12 T cell receptor beta chains reported below all come from one sample, sequenced in a study of beta chain features in type 1 diabetes (dated 2018 in TCRdb). Libraries were built with the immunoSEQ multiplex PCR assay. The entire amount of isolated RNA was reverse transcribed using the High Capacity cDNA Reverse Transcription Kit, so the sequenced TCRB transcripts were expressed ones. The table was pulled from immuneACCESS by TCRdb, which kept in-frame rearrangements only. Such tables lose some clones; where checked, under half of the loss comes from unresolved V genes, and the rest has no known cause. The table for this sample lists 200,000 to 250,000 clones; around 26% of them were counted only once. Roughly 4% of the sample is taken by the ten largest. The specimen was central memory CD4+ T cells from blood. These receptors were obtained from a man aged 25-45 years in good health.

This clone was found a few times. Different DNA sequences within this sample yield the same CDR3. CDR3 residues: CASSPGTANEQYF. CDR3 nucleotides: TGTGCCAGCAGCCCGGGGACAGCAAACGAGCAGTACTTC. This chain uses TRBV5-6 with TRBJ2-7; 7 bases are a match to TRBD1. This CDR3 is 13 amino acids long. The J segment lost 5 bases and the V segment lost 4 bases, leaving 6 bases of the junction unmatched. Germline V gene sequence: CDR1 SGHDT, CDR2 YYEEEE.

This clone has more than one count but fewer than ten. This chain joins TRBV30 and TRBJ1-1; D remains unclear. This CDR3 spans 12 amino acids. CDR1 and CDR2 from the germline V gene are GTSNPN and SVGIG (reference sequence). V shed 3 bases and J shed 1 base, with 6 bases lying between them. The CDR3 loop reads CAWRATNTEAFF. As DNA, the CDR3 is TGTGCCTGGAGAGCCACGAACACTGAAGCTTTCTTT.

The rearrangement links TRBV9 to TRBJ2-3, with 7 bases lining up with TRBD1. The ends lost 0 bases at V and 1 base at J; junction bases unmatched: 5. The CDR3 consists of 16 residues. Germline-derived CDR1 and CDR2 are SGDLS and YYNGEE. CDR3 nucleotide sequence: TGTGCCAGCAGCGTAGCCGGGACAGTGGGCACAGATACGCAGTATTTT. Translating gives CASSVAGTVGTDTQYF.

The V and J genes are TRBV27 and TRBJ1-1; D not certain. CDR3 size: 16 residues. The germline V and J ends were trimmed by 5 bases and 0 bases, with 16 bases remaining between them. CDR1 MNHEY and CDR2 SMNVEV come from the germline V gene (reference sequence). CDR3 bases: TGTGCCAGCAGTCTCGGACTGGGATACATGAACACTGAAGCTTTCTTT. Translated, it gives CASSLGLGYMNTEAFF.

This clone was recorded many times. The chain joins TRBV7-2 to TRBJ2-7, with D hard to call. This CDR3 is built from 14 residues. The V gene lost 5 bases and the J gene lost 0 bases, with 11 bases spanning the gap. The V gene's germline CDR1 is SGHTA and CDR2 FQGNSA. CDR3 sequence (DNA): TGTGCCAGCAGCAACAACCGGGTCTCCTACGAGCAGTACTTC. It codes for CASSNNRVSYEQYF.

The V and J genes are TRBV28 and TRBJ2-7, with a possible D match to TRBD2 (5 bases). The CDR3 loop spans 13 amino acids. Trimming took off 4 bases at V and 6 bases at J, with 13 bases between the two ends. CDR1 and CDR2 from the germline V gene are MDHEN and SYDVKM. This CDR3 reads CASSWSGSSEQYF. The CDR3 DNA sequence: TGTGCCAGCAGTTGGTCTGGGAGCAGCGAGCAGTACTTC.

The gene calls are TRBV6-5 and TRBJ2-7, with 11 bases that match TRBD2. Germline V lookup: CDR1 MNHEY, CDR2 SVGAGI. The V gene end was trimmed by 6 bases and the J gene end by 7 bases; junction bases not matched to a gene: 11. The CDR3 contains 15 residues. The CDR3 sequence is CASRGLTSGNTEQYF. In DNA, the CDR3 is TGTGCCAGCAGGGGACTGACTAGCGGGAATACGGAGCAGTACTTC.

The chain uses TRBV19 and TRBJ2-3; D is uncertain. Germline V gene lookup returns CDR1 LNHDA and CDR2 SQIVND (reference sequence). CDR3 size: 12 residues. V dropped 8 bases and J dropped 9 bases, with 15 bases sitting between them. The CDR3 is CASAPGETTQYF. The CDR3 coding sequence is TGTGCCAGTGCCCCCGGAGAGACGACGCAGTATTTT.

Worth noting for this clone: Other DNA sequences from this sample encode an identical CDR3 as well. The rearrangement joins TRBV30 to TRBJ1-5, with D possibly being TRBD1 (6 bases). Deletions cut 3 bases from V and 5 bases from J, with 11 bases between. This CDR3 region has 13 residues. Germline values: CDR1 GTSNPN, CDR2 SVGIG (reference sequence). Written as DNA, the CDR3 is TGTGCCTGGAGCCCGGGGGGCGATCAGCCCCAGCATTTT. This translates into CAWSPGGDQPQHF.

The gene calls are TRBV7-2 and TRBJ1-1; D is uncertain. The CDR3 totals 14 residues. Trimming took 0 bases from V and 4 from J, leaving 9 bases between them. Germline V gene sequence: CDR1 SGHTA, CDR2 FQGNSA. The CDR3 bases are TGTGCCAGCAGCTTAGCAGGGATGGGCACTGAAGCTTTCTTT. Amino acids: CASSLAGMGTEAFF.

The chain is built from TRBV5-1 and TRBJ2-3; weak D call: TRBD1 (6 bases). V was shortened by 0 bases and J by 4 bases, with 12 bases between the two germline ends. Germline lookup yields CDR1 SGHRS and CDR2 YFSETQ. The CDR3 contains 15 residues. CDR3 sequence reads: CASSLVQGKSDTQYF. The CDR3 region has the DNA TGCGCCAGCAGCTTGGTTCAGGGGAAGTCAGATACGCAGTATTTT.

V usage is TRBV6-5 and J usage is TRBJ2-7; no firm D call. In germline, CDR1 is MNHEY, CDR2 SVGAGI. CDR3 size: 11 residues. Trimming took off 2 bases at V and 7 bases at J, with 6 bases between the two ends. CDR3 bases: TGTGCCAGCAGTTACAAGGCAGAGCAGTACTTC. Translating it yields CASSYKAEQYF.